The 20 T cell receptor beta chains below all came from one sample that was sequenced in a study of regulatory T cells in long-lasting Graves disease. Time point noted: newly diagnosed GD, antithyroid drugs for less than 3 months. PBMCs were the source of the RNA used for TCR sequencing. Combining iRepertoire HTBI primers with Arm-PCR of CDR3 regions, the authors built TCR beta libraries. TCRdb redid the calling of the multiplex PCR reads with MiXCR, one entry per CDR3 protein. The repertoire includes 300,000 to 400,000 distinct CDR3 sequences, 15% to 20% of them detected once, and around 27% sits in the top ten. The data also belong to a second study, concerning T cells in Graves' hyperthyroidism and ophthalmopathy.

The sequenced sample was peripheral blood mononuclear cells (PBMCs), obtained at new diagnosis, from a patient treated with antithyroid drugs. These receptors all come from a man aged 35-49 years with Graves disease.

This clonotype was seen more than once but under ten times. The chain links TRBV19 to TRBJ1-1; D remains ambiguous. The V end lost 5 bases, the J end lost 7 bases, and 14 bases lay between the germline ends. Germline V gives CDR1 LNHDA, CDR2 SQIVND (reference sequence). CDR3 length: 13 residues. CDR3 in DNA: TGTGCCAGTAGTCGGTCGGAAGGAGGTGAAGCTTTCTTT. Protein product: CASSRSEGGEAFF.

This clonotype has a count of ten or more. The chain is built from TRBV12-3 or TRBV12-4 and TRBJ1-4; D remains ambiguous. This CDR3 is built from 15 residues. V shed 5 bases and J shed 6 bases, with 16 bases lying between them. CDR3 in DNA: TGTGCCAGCAGTCCTCTACTTTCCGGGGATGAAAAACTGTTTTTT. The encoded protein is CASSPLLSGDEKLFF.

A word on this clonotype: This may come from a read error, since a much larger clone is one base off. V is TRBV5-4 and J is TRBJ2-5, with 11 bases that match TRBD2. There are 17 residues in the CDR3. CDR1 SGHNT and CDR2 YYREEE come from the germline V gene (reference sequence). Trimming cost V 4 bases and J 0 bases; bases outside gene matches: 8. The chain's CDR3 is CASSPGPSGGYQETQYF. CDR3 DNA: TGTGCCAGCAGCCCAGGACCTAGCGGGGGGTACCAAGAGACCCAGTACTTC.

This clonotype came up a few times. This chain links TRBV5-1 with TRBJ2-3; no clear D gene. Per the germline V gene, CDR1 is SGHRS and CDR2 is YFSETQ. The length of the CDR3 is 17 residues. V was cut by 0 bases and J by 4 bases, with 18 bases left in between. The CDR3 reads CASSLAGRVGFADTQYF. The DNA of the CDR3 is TGCGCCAGCAGCTTGGCCGGACGGGTGGGTTTCGCAGATACGCAGTATTTT. The variable domain in full, with the rest retrieved from reference TRBV5-1 and TRBJ2-3, is KAGVTQTPRYLIKTRGQQVTLSCSPISGHRSVSWYQQTPGQGLQFLFEYFSETQRNKGNFPGRFSGRQFSNSRSEMNVSTLELGDSALYLCASSLAGRVGFADTQYFGPGTRLTVL.

This clonotype was detected a few times. The chain joins TRBV20-1 to TRBJ2-3; no reliable D call. Germline lookup yields CDR1 DFQATT and CDR2 SNEGSKA (reference sequence). V dropped 5 bases and J dropped 3 bases, with 18 bases sitting between them. CDR3 length: 15 residues. This CDR3 is CSAPRARQNTDTQYF. The CDR3 nucleotides read TGCAGTGCTCCAAGGGCAAGACAAAATACAGATACGCAGTATTTT.

V and J are TRBV4-2 and TRBJ2-1; TRBD1 matches 8 bases. The CDR3 has 17 amino acids. Germline V CDR1 and CDR2: LGHNA, YNFKEQ. Trimming cost V 1 base and J 7 bases; bases outside gene matches: 12. CDR3 in amino acids: CASSQGSGRGRYNEQFF. The CDR3 DNA is TGTGCCAGCAGCCAAGGAAGTGGCAGGGGGCGTTATAATGAGCAGTTCTTC.

Only a few counts were recorded for this clonotype. The CDR3 spells CASSPSLGDTQYF. For the CDR3, the DNA is TGTGCCAGCAGCCCGTCGCTGGGGGATACGCAGTATTTT. The chain employs TRBV7-9 and TRBJ2-3, with D uncertain. This CDR3 spans 13 amino acids. Germline CDR1 and CDR2: SEHNR and FQNEAQ (reference sequence). The germline V and J ends were trimmed by 5 bases and 6 bases, with 12 bases remaining between them.

The chain recombines TRBV28 with TRBJ1-2; possibly TRBD1 for D (5 bases). The ends were cut back, 6 bases at V and 7 bases at J, with 21 bases in the middle. CDR3 length: 15 residues. Germline V CDR1 and CDR2: MDHEN, SYDVKM. Written as DNA, the CDR3 is TGTGCCAGCAGGTCACCCCGGGACCGCCGCCGTGGCTACACCTTC. It yields the protein CASRSPRDRRRGYTF.

V is TRBV12-3 or TRBV12-4 and J is TRBJ2-7; 7 nucleotides line up with TRBD1. The CDR3 is made up of 14 amino acids. The V gene end was trimmed by 7 bases and the J gene end by 2 bases; junction bases not matched to a gene: 8. CDR3 protein: CASTQRGGPYEQYF. CDR3 sequence (DNA): TGTGCCAGCACCCAGCGAGGGGGCCCCTACGAGCAGTACTTC.

The chain has TRBV20-1 and TRBJ2-3, with 8 bases fitting TRBD2. V lost 6 bases and J lost 2; bases outside the gene matches: 10. CDR1 DFQATT and CDR2 SNEGSKA come from the germline V gene (reference sequence). The length of the CDR3 is 15 residues. CDR3 in amino acids: CSAGPASGFTDTQYF. Written as DNA, the CDR3 is TGCAGTGCGGGGCCGGCTAGCGGGTTCACAGATACGCAGTATTTT.

The chain has TRBV12-5 and TRBJ2-7, with a tentative D call TRBD2 (6 bases). The V end lost 3 bases, the J end lost 1 base, and 10 bases lay between the germline ends. The germline CDR1 and CDR2 sequences are LGHNT and FRNRAP. The CDR3 sequence is 14 residues long. The CDR3 DNA follows: TGTGCTAGTGGTTTAGCGGGTGATTCCTACGAGCAGTACTTC. This encodes CASGLAGDSYEQYF.

Concerning this clonotype: This could be a read error, since a much larger clone is one nucleotide away. The chain uses TRBV20-1 and TRBJ1-1; perhaps TRBD1 as D (6 bases). The CDR3 spans 19 residues. Germline V gene lookup returns CDR1 DFQATT and CDR2 SNEGSKA (reference sequence). V lost 3 bases and J 1 base, leaving 27 bases between the germline ends. In nucleotides, the CDR3 is TGCAGTGCTAGGAGGGGGATTGGGGGCTATTCTAAGGGGAACACTGAAGCTTTCTTT. The encoded protein is CSARRGIGGYSKGNTEAFF.

In its sample, this clonotype was seen many times. This sequence joins TRBV7-2 and TRBJ1-5; D gene ambiguous. CDR1 and CDR2 (germline): SGHTA, FQGNSA. V lost 2 bases to trimming and J lost 11 bases, with 16 bases between them. The CDR3 covers 14 residues. CDR3 coding DNA: TGTGCCAGCAGCTTATCACAGACCCCTAATGCCCAGCATTTT. This sequence encodes CASSLSQTPNAQHF.

This clonotype was detected ten times or more. The genes are TRBV5-1 and TRBJ2-7; 7 bases agree with TRBD2. The CDR3 is 16 residues long. V was pared by 2 bases and J by 0 bases, with 8 bases of the junction left unmatched. Looked up from germline, CDR1 is SGHRS and CDR2 is YFSETQ. The CDR3 loop is CASSFSGVRPSYEQYF. CDR3 DNA sequence: TGCGCCAGCAGCTTCAGCGGGGTTAGACCCTCCTACGAGCAGTACTTC.

This clonotype showed up many times. The chain couples TRBV9 to TRBJ2-7; 12 bases are a match to TRBD2. CDR3 length equals 16 residues. Losses at the gene ends were 0 bases for V and 2 bases for J; bases not matched to a gene: 3. Germline CDR1 SGDLS, CDR2 YYNGEE. The CDR3 DNA sequence: TGTGCCAGCAGCGTAGGACTAGCGGGGGCCACCTACGAGCAGTACTTC. Protein sequence: CASSVGLAGATYEQYF.

This clonotype was recorded many times. CDR3 sequence (DNA): TGTGCCAGCAGCTCAAAACAGGGGGCTGCTGAAGCTTTCTTT. Translating gives CASSSKQGAAEAFF. The chain combines TRBV7-3 with TRBJ1-1, with 9 bases aligning to TRBD1. The CDR3 covers 14 residues. The V gene's germline CDR1 is SGHTA and CDR2 FQGTGA. The V gene end was trimmed by 4 bases and the J gene end by 6 bases; junction bases not matched to a gene: 6.

This sequence joins TRBV11-1 and TRBJ2-2; 9 bases are a match to TRBD1. The CDR3 is 15 amino acids. Germline V gives CDR1 SGHAT, CDR2 FQDESV (reference sequence). V was clipped by 5 bases and J by 4 bases; unmatched bases: 5. The CDR3 DNA reads as TGTGCCAGCAGCAACCGGGACAGGGTCACCGGGGAGCTGTTTTTT. Protein sequence: CASSNRDRVTGELFF. Complete variable domain (other parts from reference TRBV11-1 and TRBJ2-2): EAEVAQSPRYKITEKSQAVAFWCDPISGHATLYWYRQILGQGPELLVQFQDESVVDDSQLPKDRFSAERLKGVDSTLKIQPAELGDSAMYLCASSNRDRVTGELFFGEGSRLTVL.

This clonotype appeared many times. The chain combines TRBV4-3 with TRBJ2-2; no clear D. The CDR3 spans 13 residues. The germline CDR1 and CDR2 sequences are LGHNA and YSLEER. Trimming cost V 2 bases and J 6 bases, with 7 bases left between them. CDR3 sequence (DNA): TGCGCCAGCAGCCAACGGTCATCCGGGGAGCTGTTTTTT. Protein product: CASSQRSSGELFF.

Comments on this clonotype: A single base separates this from a much larger clone, so it may be a read error. The chain recombines TRBV20-1 with TRBJ2-5, with D possibly called TRBD1 or TRBD2 (6 bases each). This CDR3 has 14 residues. CDR1 and CDR2 from the germline V gene are DFQATT and SNEGSKA (reference sequence). Written as DNA, the CDR3 is TGCAGTGCTAGAGTTGCGACAGGAGGGGAGACCCAGCACTTC. It yields the protein CSARVATGGETQHF.

This clonotype was found many times. J is TRBJ2-1 and V is TRBV6-1; no reliable D call. Germline CDR1 and CDR2: MNHNS and SASEGT. CDR3 size: 14 residues. With 5 bases removed from V and 0 bases from J, the gap between germline ends came to 8 bases. The CDR3 here is CASSKTDSYNEQFF. In nucleotides, the CDR3 is TGTGCCAGCAGTAAAACGGACTCCTACAATGAGCAGTTCTTC.